This record concerns one T cell receptor (beta chain) sequence. This clone's antigen is unknown. No per-base quality is available; no much larger clone lies one base away. The data were obtained in a study of blood T cell repertoires in COVID-19 (TCRdb year 2020). For the study in its entirety: The collaborator samples originated in the United States, Italy and Spain and spanned the acute and convalescent phases of COVID-19. The prospective study material was composed of cDNA or gDNA derived from T cells, B-cell-depleted T cells, or PBMCs. Subjects who had been exposed to COVID-19, were actively infected with it, or had recovered from it provided the deeply sampled blood TCRbeta repertoires that made up the dataset. A freely available public database, intended as a resource for researchers studying the immune response to SARS-CoV-2, is where the repertoires were released. The samples were drawn from two sources: the first 160 participants of the ongoing ImmuneRACE study, and 1,254 subjects contributed by 6 global collaborators. The sample metadata nearly always contained a de-identified subject ID, COVID-19 status, age in years and sex. Where available, HLA class I and class II types were taken from metadata supplied by the sample provider and were not determined by assay-based typing. Overall study results and their limits: Clinical and demographic metadata were provided uncurated, with the amount varying by source and participant.

Collaborating institutions collected whole blood in K2EDTA tubes following their own protocols. For TCRbeta analysis, collaborator samples were shipped as frozen whole blood, as isolated PBMCs, or as DNA extracted from either sample type. V loses 6 bases, J loses 5 bases, and the germline ends lie 7 bases apart. According to the germline V gene, CDR1 reads SNHLY and CDR2 reads FYNNEI. From its cysteine to its phenylalanine, the CDR3 spans 12 amino acids. Only the CDR3 part of the read is kept: 36 bases, read in frame from the first base. The immunoSEQ Assay, a bias-controlled multiplex PCR, was used to amplify TCRbeta CDR3 regions from genomic DNA. Per the authors' processing: The number of nucleated cells in each sample was estimated from the amplification of reference gene primers within the assay. To quantify the absolute abundance of each unique TCRbeta CDR3 rearrangement, sequence reads were collapsed and filtered. For each sample, productive Simpson clonality was calculated as the square root of Simpson's diversity index across productive rearrangements. Held by TCRdb, this immuneACCESS table contains in-frame sequences only and omits some clones. Under half of the omission traces to an unresolved V gene where checked; the cause of the rest is unknown. V, J and clone size derive from that table, while D and trimming were established from the DNA sequence. The sample records hundreds of thousands of clones, around 88% of which are singletons. The ten largest clonotypes hold approximately 5.3% of the sample.

The specimen sequenced was peripheral blood. This clonotype was sampled from an older man with acute or convalescent COVID-19. The V gene is TRBV2 and the J gene is TRBJ2-2, and possibly TRBD1, on 5 matching bases. The sequenced DNA: TGTGCCAGCAGCCAGGGTACCGGGGAGCTGTTTTTT. Translated, this is CASSQGTGELFF.